Listed below are T cell receptor beta chains from one sample, sequenced in a study of cytomegalovirus exposure and HLA in healthy donors. Sequencing used immunoSEQ multiplex PCR; TCRdb keeps in-frame clones, though not all of them. The repertoire holds 150,000 to 200,000 clones, more than 60% seen once, with 10% in the top ten. Sequenced material: PBMCs. The receptor source for this set is a man in his thirties or forties in good health and CMV-seropositive. Both conserved end residues are part of each CDR3. The D gene is left open where the match is weak. Rows may omit the clone size; those that give it use once, few, many or a size class.

NA	15	TRBD1	TRBV18	TRBJ2-5	TGTGCCAGCTCACCAGGGACAGACTACCAAGAGACCCAGTACTTC	CASSPGTDYQETQYF
once	15	NA	TRBV10-2	TRBJ2-7	TGCGCCAGCAAGTCAGCGGCGTCCCATGCCTACGAGCAGTACTTC	CASKSAASHAYEQYF
NA	11	NA	TRBV7-9	TRBJ2-5	TGTGCCAGCAGCTCTATAGAGACCCAGTACTTC	CASSSIETQYF
NA	13	NA	TRBV18	TRBJ2-7	TGTGCCAGCTCGCACGACAGCGCCCGCGAGCAGTACTTC	CASSHDSAREQYF
NA	15	NA	TRBV6-4	TRBJ1-4	TGTGCCAGCAGCCAGGGGAGGGGATTGAATGAAAAACTGTTTTTT	CASSQGRGLNEKLFF
NA	17	TRBD1	TRBV28	TRBJ1-2	TGTGCCAGCAGCCAATCTGGACAGGGATGGCCTAACTATGGCTACACCTTC	CASSQSGQGWPNYGYTF
NA	11	NA	TRBV27	TRBJ2-5	TGTGCCAGCAGATCCTCACTGACCCAGTACTTC	CASRSSLTQYF
once	15	NA	TRBV6-5	TRBJ1-2	TGTGCCAGCAGGCTTAATGGGGGGATCTTGGTTGGCTACACCTTC	CASRLNGGILVGYTF
NA	14	TRBD1	TRBV6-5	TRBJ1-6	TGTGCCAGCAGTAAACAGGGGGAGGCTTCACCCCTCCACTTT	CASSKQGEASPLHF
NA	13	TRBD1	TRBV4-1	TRBJ1-2	TGCGCCAGCAGCCACGCAGGGGGCGATGGCTACACCTTC	CASSHAGGDGYTF
NA	15	NA	TRBV5-1	TRBJ2-3	TGCGCCAGCATCGCAGCGGGCGGCCGCACAGATACGCAGTATTTT	CASIAAGGRTDTQYF